Described below is a single TCR beta chain sequence and its context. Subsets of CD8+ T cells were each sorted in triplicate at roughly 300,000 cells apiece. Libraries were UMI-labeled 5' RACE TRB cDNA. TCRdb reprocessed the 5' RACE reads and stores each CDR3 protein as one record, lacking DNA. This table lists over 100,000 distinct CDR3 sequences. The CDR3 is 16 residues long. CDR1 SGDLS and CDR2 YYNGEE come from the germline V gene. This record belongs to a study of CXCR3-negative and CXCR3-positive naive CD8 T cells. The source of this sequence is a human donor in good health. Some clones in this sample may be carry-over from other donors' samples. The chain employs TRBV9 and TRBJ2-3; the TCRdb D gene call, TRBD1, has no DNA to confirm it. What was sequenced was naive CXCR3- CD8+ T cells from blood. The subset was: CD45RO-CCR7+CD27+CD95- naive CD8+ T cells lacking CXCR3 (TNR3-). CDR3: CASSVPQGGDTDTQYF.